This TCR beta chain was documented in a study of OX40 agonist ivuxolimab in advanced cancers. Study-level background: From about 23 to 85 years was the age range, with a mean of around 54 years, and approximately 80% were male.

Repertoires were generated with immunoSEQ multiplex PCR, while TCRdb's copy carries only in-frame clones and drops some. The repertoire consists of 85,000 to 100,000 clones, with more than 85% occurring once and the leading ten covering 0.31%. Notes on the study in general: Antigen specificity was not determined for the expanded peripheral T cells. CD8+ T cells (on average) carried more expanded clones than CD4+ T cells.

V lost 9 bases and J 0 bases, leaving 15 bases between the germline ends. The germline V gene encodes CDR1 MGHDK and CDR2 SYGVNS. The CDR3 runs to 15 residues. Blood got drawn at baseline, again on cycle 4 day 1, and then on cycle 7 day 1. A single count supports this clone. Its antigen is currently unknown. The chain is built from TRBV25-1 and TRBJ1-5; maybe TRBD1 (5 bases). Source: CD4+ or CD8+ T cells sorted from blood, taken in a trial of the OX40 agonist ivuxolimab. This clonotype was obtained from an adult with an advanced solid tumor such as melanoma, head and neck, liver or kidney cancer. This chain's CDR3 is CASIGARDSNQPQHF. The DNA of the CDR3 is TGTGCCAGTATAGGGGCAAGGGATAGCAATCAGCCCCAGCATTTT.